These 17 T cell receptor beta chains were sequenced from one sample in a study of T cells in Graves' hyperthyroidism and ophthalmopathy. RNA transcripts were the template for amplifying TCR beta CDR3 regions. The study used the HTBI primer set for a first-round RT-PCR of the TCR CDR3. TCRdb independently ran MiXCR on the multiplex PCR reads; one entry per CDR3 protein. The table shows hundreds of thousands of distinct CDR3 sequences, with about 38% occurring only once. The specimen sequenced was blood. The receptors come from a man between 18 and 35 years old with Graves' hyperthyroidism.

This clonotype was observed at least ten times. The gene calls are TRBV10-2 and TRBJ1-1; 7 bases are shared with TRBD1. The CDR3 is 14 amino acids. Losses at the gene ends were 6 bases for V and 2 bases for J; bases not matched to a gene: 6. The V gene's germline CDR1 is WSHSY and CDR2 SAAADI. Here the CDR3 reads CASRKDRDNTEAFF. The CDR3 DNA is TGCGCCAGCAGGAAAGACAGGGATAACACTGAAGCTTTCTTT.

This chain joins TRBV4-1 and TRBJ2-7; D gene uncertain. This CDR3 is 14 amino acids long. CDR1 is MGHRA and CDR2 is YSYEKL in the germline V gene. V lost 1 base, J lost 0 bases, and 7 bases lay in between. The CDR3 protein is CASSQVPPSYEQYF. The CDR3 nucleotides read TGCGCCAGCAGCCAAGTCCCCCCCTCCTACGAGCAGTACTTC.

The J gene is TRBJ1-1, the V gene TRBV9; tentative D call: TRBD1 (5 bases). Germline V gene sequence: CDR1 SGDLS, CDR2 YYNGEE. V shed 6 bases and J shed 3 bases, with 12 bases lying between them. The CDR3 is made up of 13 amino acids. The DNA for the CDR3 is TGTGCCAGCATCTGGACGGGACACACTGAAGCTTTCTTT. Protein product: CASIWTGHTEAFF.

The J gene is TRBJ2-5, the V gene TRBV19; D is possibly TRBD2 (5 bases). V was shortened by 3 bases and J by 4 bases, with 15 bases between the two germline ends. The germline gives CDR1 LNHDA, CDR2 SQIVND (reference sequence). The CDR3 sequence is 15 residues long. The DNA of the CDR3 is TGTGCCAGTAGTATTAGCGAGGATCCAGCAGAGACCCAGTACTTC. Encoded protein: CASSISEDPAETQYF.

The chain joins TRBV7-2 to TRBJ2-7; D is tentatively TRBD1 or TRBD2 (5 bases each). The germline CDR1 and CDR2 sequences are SGHTA and FQGNSA. Trimming shortened V by 9 bases and J by 6 bases, and 24 bases separated the two germline ends. This CDR3 spans 15 amino acids. CDR3 nucleotides: TGTGCCAGTAGTATGACCGGGACCGCGACCTCCGAGCAGTACTTC. This gives the protein CASSMTGTATSEQYF.

Comment on this clonotype: At one end the junction does not follow the germline gene, possibly because of a read error. The V gene is TRBV10-3, the J gene TRBJ2-7; a possible D gene is TRBD1 (6 bases). Germline V gene data show CDR1 as ENHRY and CDR2 as SYGVKD. CDR3 size: 15 residues. For the CDR3, the DNA is TGTGCCAGCAGTTACTCGGGCAGGGGCCAGAACGAGCAGTACTTC. Its protein product is CASSYSGRGQNEQYF.

A single count supports this clonotype. J is TRBJ1-4 and V is TRBV20-1, with 11 bases lining up with TRBD1. This CDR3 is 13 amino acids long. Trimming removed 6 bases from V and 8 bases from J; junction bases left unmatched: 5. Germline V gene sequence: CDR1 DFQATT, CDR2 SNEGSKA (reference sequence). CDR3 coding DNA: TGCAGTGCGCGGACAGGGGGCGCGGAAAAACTGTTTTTT. Amino acids: CSARTGGAEKLFF.

At least ten counts were recorded for this clonotype. The rearrangement joins TRBV7-9 to TRBJ1-5; 7 nucleotides agree with TRBD1. The V segment lost 5 bases and the J segment 5 bases; nucleotides outside the gene matches: 6. This CDR3 is 14 amino acids long. Per germline, CDR1 SEHNR and CDR2 FQNEAQ (reference sequence). CDR3: CASSRQGQDQPQHF. Here the CDR3 DNA reads TGTGCCAGCAGCCGACAGGGACAAGATCAGCCCCAGCATTTT.

This clonotype appeared many times. V and J are TRBV10-3 and TRBJ2-7, with TRBD2 as a possible D gene (5 bases). V was pared by 6 bases and J by 2 bases, with 8 bases between. Germline V gene lookup returns CDR1 ENHRY and CDR2 SYGVKD. The CDR3 is made up of 12 amino acids. The CDR3 sequence is CAISSEAYEQYF. The CDR3 nucleotides are TGTGCCATCAGCTCGGAGGCCTACGAGCAGTACTTC.

The chain recombines TRBV7-9 with TRBJ1-5, with D unresolved. Germline CDR1 reads SEHNR; CDR2 reads FQNEAQ (reference sequence). The CDR3 covers 15 residues. V was shortened by 5 bases and J by 5 bases, with 16 bases between the two germline ends. Here the CDR3 reads CASSHHLDGDQPQHF. The CDR3 DNA is TGTGCCAGCAGCCACCACCTTGACGGGGATCAGCCCCAGCATTTT.

This chain uses TRBV13 with TRBJ2-5; 8 bases align to TRBD2. Germline CDR1 is PRHDT and CDR2 is FYEKMQ (reference sequence). The CDR3 sequence is 15 residues long. V was pared by 5 bases and J by 5 bases, with 10 bases of the junction left unmatched. CDR3 loop: CASSPAWRGDETQYF. The CDR3 nucleotides are TGTGCCAGCAGCCCAGCCTGGCGGGGGGATGAGACCCAGTACTTC.

V gene TRBV7-8 combines with J gene TRBJ2-2; D possibly corresponds to TRBD1 (5 bases). The CDR3 has 16 residues. Germline lookup yields CDR1 SGHVS and CDR2 FQNEAQ. The V end lost 3 bases, the J end lost 6 bases, and 17 bases lay between the germline ends. The CDR3 DNA is TGTGCCAGCAGCTTGCTCGGCCAGGGCGAATCCGGGGAGCTGTTTTTT. The encoded protein is CASSLLGQGESGELFF.

V is TRBV19 and J is TRBJ1-3; D remains ambiguous. The V and J ends lost 3 bases and 4 bases respectively, with 13 bases between them. Per germline, CDR1 LNHDA and CDR2 SQIVND (reference sequence). The CDR3 totals 15 residues. CDR3 nucleotide sequence: TGTGCCAGTAGTATTGCACGGGGAAGAGGAAACACCATATATTTT. Amino acids: CASSIARGRGNTIYF.

In regard to this clonotype: The final CDR3 position lacks the conserved phenylalanine or tryptophan, pointing to a likely read error. The DNA is left out, because the CDR3 cannot be placed on it with certainty; the CDR3 is given as TCRdb lists it. The chain employs TRBV20-1 and TRBJ2-6. From germline, CDR1 is DFQATT and CDR2 SNEGSKA (reference sequence). The CDR3 region is 9 residues in length, termini included. The CDR3 sequence: CSARESVYH.

Worth noting for this clonotype: A much more abundant neighbour one base away suggests this may be a read error. The V gene is TRBV7-6, the J gene TRBJ1-4, with TRBD1 as a possible D gene (5 bases). CDR1 is SGHVS and CDR2 is FNYEAQ in the germline V gene. CDR3 length: 11 amino acids. In DNA form, the CDR3 reads TGTGCCAGCAGCGGGGGTGAAAAACTGGTTTTT. It encodes CASSGGEKLVF.

This clonotype was seen at least ten times. CDR3: CASSPGTGANYGYTF. CDR3 nucleotides: TGCGCCAGCAGCCCCGGGACAGGGGCTAACTATGGCTACACCTTC. The chain carries TRBV5-1 and TRBJ1-2; TRBD1 agrees at 10 bases. Germline V gene data show CDR1 as SGHRS and CDR2 as YFSETQ. CDR3 length: 15 residues. V lost 4 bases, J lost 0 bases, and 3 bases stayed unmatched.

This clonotype was observed a handful of times. The rearrangement uses TRBV7-9 and TRBJ2-7; no reliable D call. The ends were cut back, 5 bases at V and 3 bases at J, with 11 bases in the middle. This CDR3 has 13 residues. Germline V gene data show CDR1 as SEHNR and CDR2 as FQNEAQ (reference sequence). The CDR3 region is CASSPQEDYEQYF. CDR3 in DNA: TGTGCCAGCAGCCCCCAGGAAGACTACGAGCAGTACTTC.